The rows below give T cell receptor beta chains drawn from one sample of a study of cytomegalovirus exposure and HLA in healthy donors. TCRdb's copy holds only in-frame clones and misses some; the assay was immunoSEQ multiplex PCR. The table shows approximately 150,000 clones, with 86% occurring only once. Sequencing input: PBMCs. These receptors came from a young man in good health and CMV-seropositive. CDR3s include the opening cysteine and the closing phenylalanine or tryptophan. The D gene is left open where the match is weak. Where a row states a size, it is once, few, many or the class of an expanded clone; other rows omit it.

D: -
V: TRBV15
size: -
J: TRBJ2-7
CDR3: CATSRGRGAEQYF
DNA: TGTGCCACCAGCAGAGGACGGGGTGCCGAGCAGTACTTC

D: TRBD2
V: TRBV13
size: -
J: TRBJ2-7
CDR3: CASSLRGLAGGSYEQYF
DNA: TGTGCCAGCAGCTTACGAGGACTAGCGGGGGGCAGCTACGAGCAGTACTTC

D: -
V: TRBV28
size: few
J: TRBJ2-7
CDR3: CASKDSRAYEQYF
DNA: TGTGCCAGCAAAGACTCCCGCGCCTACGAGCAGTACTTC

D: TRBD2
V: TRBV10-3
size: -
J: TRBJ2-2
CDR3: CAISEWLAGAADTGELFF
DNA: TGTGCCATCAGTGAGTGGCTAGCGGGAGCTGCGGACACCGGGGAGCTGTTTTTT

D: TRBD2
V: TRBV4-3
size: -
J: TRBJ2-1
CDR3: CASSQGGLGDYNEQFF
DNA: TGCGCCAGCAGCCAAGGGGGACTAGGGGACTACAATGAGCAGTTCTTC

D: -
V: TRBV5-6
size: -
J: TRBJ2-7
CDR3: CASSLVIGAYEQYF
DNA: TGTGCCAGCAGCTTGGTGATCGGTGCCTACGAGCAGTACTTC

D: TRBD2
V: TRBV9
size: -
J: TRBJ2-1
CDR3: CASSVGLAGRNEQFF
DNA: TGTGCCAGCAGCGTCGGACTAGCGGGACGTAATGAGCAGTTCTTC

D: -
V: TRBV7-9
size: -
J: TRBJ2-7
CDR3: CASSFAGTISYEQYF
DNA: TGTGCCAGCAGTTTCGCCGGGACAATCTCCTACGAGCAGTACTTC

D: TRBD1
V: TRBV5-4
size: few
J: TRBJ1-2
CDR3: CASSFTGGRGYTF
DNA: TGTGCCAGCAGCTTTACAGGGGGCCGTGGCTACACCTTC

D: TRBD1
V: TRBV7-7
size: -
J: TRBJ2-2
CDR3: CASSPGTGNTGELFF
DNA: TGTGCTAGCAGCCCCGGGACAGGGAACACCGGGGAGCTGTTTTTT

D: -
V: TRBV6-5
size: -
J: TRBJ1-4
CDR3: CASSYSTGEKLFF
DNA: TGTGCCAGCAGTTACTCCACGGGGGAAAAACTGTTTTTT

D: -
V: TRBV5-1
size: -
J: TRBJ2-1
CDR3: CASSLASDNEQFF
DNA: TGCGCCAGCAGCTTGGCCAGCGACAATGAGCAGTTCTTC

D: TRBD1
V: TRBV9
size: -
J: TRBJ1-2
CDR3: CASSPPTGENYGYTF
DNA: TGTGCCAGCAGCCCTCCGACAGGGGAGAACTATGGCTACACCTTC

D: TRBD2
V: TRBV5-4
size: few
J: TRBJ2-5
CDR3: CASSLYTSGGSQETQYF
DNA: TGTGCCAGCAGCTTGTATACTAGCGGGGGATCTCAAGAGACCCAGTACTTC

D: TRBD2
V: TRBV5-1
size: -
J: TRBJ2-5
CDR3: CASSWGAGGRTETQYF
DNA: TGCGCCAGCAGCTGGGGAGCGGGAGGGAGGACGGAGACCCAGTACTTC